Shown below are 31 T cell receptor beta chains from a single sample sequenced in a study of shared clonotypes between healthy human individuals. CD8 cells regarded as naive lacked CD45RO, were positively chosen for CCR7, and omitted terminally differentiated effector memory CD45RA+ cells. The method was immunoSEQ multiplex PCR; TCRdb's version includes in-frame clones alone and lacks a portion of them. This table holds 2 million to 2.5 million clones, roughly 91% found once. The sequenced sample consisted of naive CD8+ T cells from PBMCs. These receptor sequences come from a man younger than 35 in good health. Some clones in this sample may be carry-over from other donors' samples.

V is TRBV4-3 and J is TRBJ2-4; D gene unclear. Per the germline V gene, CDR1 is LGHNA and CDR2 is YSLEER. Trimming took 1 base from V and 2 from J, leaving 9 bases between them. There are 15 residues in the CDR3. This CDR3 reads CASSQAAVPKNIQYF. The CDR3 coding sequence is TGCGCCAGCAGCCAAGCCGCGGTACCCAAAAACATTCAGTACTTC.

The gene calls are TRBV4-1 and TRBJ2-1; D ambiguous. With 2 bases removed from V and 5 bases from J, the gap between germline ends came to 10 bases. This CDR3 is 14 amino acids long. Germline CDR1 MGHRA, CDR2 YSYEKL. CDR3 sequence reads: CASSQRDRDNEQFF. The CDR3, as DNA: TGCGCCAGCAGCCAAAGAGATCGGGACAATGAGCAGTTCTTC.

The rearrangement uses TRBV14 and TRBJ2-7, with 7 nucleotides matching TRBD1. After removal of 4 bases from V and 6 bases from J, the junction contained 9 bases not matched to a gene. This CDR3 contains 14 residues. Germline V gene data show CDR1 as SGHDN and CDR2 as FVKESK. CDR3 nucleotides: TGTGCCAGCAGCCCCGACAGGGTATCGCTCGAGCAGTACTTC. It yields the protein CASSPDRVSLEQYF.

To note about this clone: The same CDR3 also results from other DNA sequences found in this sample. For the CDR3, the DNA is TGTGCCAGCAGCGGACAGGGTTACGAGCAGTACTTC. Amino acid sequence: CASSGQGYEQYF. V usage is TRBV9 and J usage is TRBJ2-7; 7 nucleotides agree with TRBD1. The germline CDR1 and CDR2 sequences are SGDLS and YYNGEE. The CDR3 length is 12 residues. With 3 bases clipped from V and 4 bases from J, the junction kept 1 base outside the gene matches.

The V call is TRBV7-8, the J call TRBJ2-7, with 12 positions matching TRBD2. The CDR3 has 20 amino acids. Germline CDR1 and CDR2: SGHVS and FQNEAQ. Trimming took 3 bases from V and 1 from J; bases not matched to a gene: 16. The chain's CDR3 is CASSFPVGLAGFEGSYEQYF. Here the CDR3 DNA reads TGTGCCAGCAGCTTCCCCGTGGGACTAGCGGGTTTCGAGGGTTCCTACGAGCAGTACTTC.

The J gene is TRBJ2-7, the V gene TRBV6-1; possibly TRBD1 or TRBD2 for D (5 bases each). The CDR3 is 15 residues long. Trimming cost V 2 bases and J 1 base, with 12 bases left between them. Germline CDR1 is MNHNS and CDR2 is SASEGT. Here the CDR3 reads CASSETGHSSYEQYF. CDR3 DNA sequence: TGTGCCAGCAGTGAAACGGGGCACTCTTCCTACGAGCAGTACTTC.

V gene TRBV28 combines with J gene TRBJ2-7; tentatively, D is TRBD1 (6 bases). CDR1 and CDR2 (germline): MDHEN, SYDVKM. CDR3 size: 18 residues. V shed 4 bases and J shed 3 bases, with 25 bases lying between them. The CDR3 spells CASSSRPWLGTQVYEQYF. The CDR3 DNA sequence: TGTGCCAGCAGTTCCCGCCCATGGCTTGGGACACAGGTCTACGAGCAGTACTTC.

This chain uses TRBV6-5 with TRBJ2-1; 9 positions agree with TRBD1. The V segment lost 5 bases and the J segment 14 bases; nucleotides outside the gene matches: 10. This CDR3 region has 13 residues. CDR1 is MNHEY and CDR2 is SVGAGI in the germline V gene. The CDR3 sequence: CASSLLGGQGEFF. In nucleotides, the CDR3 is TGTGCCAGCAGTCTCCTGGGGGGACAGGGTGAGTTCTTC.

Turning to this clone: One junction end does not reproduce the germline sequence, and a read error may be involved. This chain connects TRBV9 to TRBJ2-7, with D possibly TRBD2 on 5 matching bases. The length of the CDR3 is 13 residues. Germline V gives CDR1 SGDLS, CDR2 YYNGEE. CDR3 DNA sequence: TGTGCCATCAGCTCCGGGATCCCCTACGAGCAGTACTTC. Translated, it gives CAISSGIPYEQYF.

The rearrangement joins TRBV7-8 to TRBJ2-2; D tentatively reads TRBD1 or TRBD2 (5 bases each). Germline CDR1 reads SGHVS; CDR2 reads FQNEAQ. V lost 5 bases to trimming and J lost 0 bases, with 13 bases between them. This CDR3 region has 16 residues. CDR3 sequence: CASSAWGRSNTGELFF. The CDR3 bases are TGTGCCAGCAGCGCCTGGGGGAGATCGAACACCGGGGAGCTGTTTTTT.

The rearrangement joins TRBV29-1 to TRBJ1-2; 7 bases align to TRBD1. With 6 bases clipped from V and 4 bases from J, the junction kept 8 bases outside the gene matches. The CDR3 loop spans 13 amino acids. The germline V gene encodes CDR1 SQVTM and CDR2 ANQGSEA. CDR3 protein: CSVSAGTAYGYTF. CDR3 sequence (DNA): TGCAGCGTCTCCGCCGGGACAGCCTATGGCTACACCTTC.

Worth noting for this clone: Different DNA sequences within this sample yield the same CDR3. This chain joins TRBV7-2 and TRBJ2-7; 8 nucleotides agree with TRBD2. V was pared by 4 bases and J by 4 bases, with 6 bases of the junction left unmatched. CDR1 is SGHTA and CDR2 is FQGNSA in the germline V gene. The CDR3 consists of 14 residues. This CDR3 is CASSSGLAGYEQYF. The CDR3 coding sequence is TGTGCCAGCAGCTCTGGACTAGCTGGGTACGAGCAGTACTTC.

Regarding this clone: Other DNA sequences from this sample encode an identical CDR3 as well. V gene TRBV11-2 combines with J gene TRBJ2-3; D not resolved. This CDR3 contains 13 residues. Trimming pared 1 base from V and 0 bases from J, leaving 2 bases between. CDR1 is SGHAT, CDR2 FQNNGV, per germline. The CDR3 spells CASSLGSTDTQYF. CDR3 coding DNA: TGTGCCAGCAGCTTAGGTAGCACAGATACGCAGTATTTT.

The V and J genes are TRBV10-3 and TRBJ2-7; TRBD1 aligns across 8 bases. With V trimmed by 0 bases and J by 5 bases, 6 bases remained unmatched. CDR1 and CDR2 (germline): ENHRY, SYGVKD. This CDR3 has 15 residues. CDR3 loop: CAISESMSRGHEQYF. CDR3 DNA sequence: TGTGCCATCAGTGAGTCGATGTCCAGGGGGCACGAGCAGTACTTC.

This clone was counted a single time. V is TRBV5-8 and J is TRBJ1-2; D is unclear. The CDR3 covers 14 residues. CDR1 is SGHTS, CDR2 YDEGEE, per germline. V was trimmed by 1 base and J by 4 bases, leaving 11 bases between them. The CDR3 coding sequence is TGTGCCAGCAGCTTGCGCGGAGACCCCTATGGCTACACCTTC. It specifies CASSLRGDPYGYTF.

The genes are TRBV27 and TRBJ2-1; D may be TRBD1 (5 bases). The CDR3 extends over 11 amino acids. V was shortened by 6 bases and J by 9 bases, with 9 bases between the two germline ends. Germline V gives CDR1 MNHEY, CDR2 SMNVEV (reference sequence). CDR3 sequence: CASRLGVEQFF. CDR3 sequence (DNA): TGTGCCAGCAGATTAGGGGTTGAGCAGTTCTTC.

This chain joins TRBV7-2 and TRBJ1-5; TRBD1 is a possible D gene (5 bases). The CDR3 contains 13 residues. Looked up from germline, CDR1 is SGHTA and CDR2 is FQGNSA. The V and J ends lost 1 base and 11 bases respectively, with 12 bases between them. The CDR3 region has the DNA TGTGCCAGCAGCTTAGTAACAGGTAATTCCCAGCATTTT. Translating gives CASSLVTGNSQHF.

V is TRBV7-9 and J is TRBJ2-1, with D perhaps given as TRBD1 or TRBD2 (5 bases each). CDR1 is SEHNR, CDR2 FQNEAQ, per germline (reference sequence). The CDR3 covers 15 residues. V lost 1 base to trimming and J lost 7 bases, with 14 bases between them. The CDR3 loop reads CASSLGPGTRNEQFF. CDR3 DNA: TGTGCCAGCAGCTTAGGCCCCGGGACGCGGAATGAGCAGTTCTTC.

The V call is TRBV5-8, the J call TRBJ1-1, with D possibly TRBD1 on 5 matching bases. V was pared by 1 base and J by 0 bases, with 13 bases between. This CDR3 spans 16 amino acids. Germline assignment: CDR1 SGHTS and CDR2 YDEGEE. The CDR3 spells CASSLIGAAMNTEAFF. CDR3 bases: TGTGCCAGCAGCTTGATCGGGGCCGCCATGAACACTGAAGCTTTCTTT.

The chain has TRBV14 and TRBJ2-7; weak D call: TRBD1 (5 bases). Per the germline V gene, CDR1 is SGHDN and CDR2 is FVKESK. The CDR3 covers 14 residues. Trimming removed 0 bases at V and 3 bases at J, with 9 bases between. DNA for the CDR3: TGTGCCAGCAGCCAAGATCCAGGGATCTACGAGCAGTACTTC. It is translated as CASSQDPGIYEQYF.

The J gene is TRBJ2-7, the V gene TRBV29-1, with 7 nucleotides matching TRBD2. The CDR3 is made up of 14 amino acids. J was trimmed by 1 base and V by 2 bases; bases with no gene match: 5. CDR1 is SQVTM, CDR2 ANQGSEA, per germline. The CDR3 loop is CSVERASGSYEQYF. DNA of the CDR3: TGCAGCGTTGAACGGGCTAGCGGATCCTACGAGCAGTACTTC.

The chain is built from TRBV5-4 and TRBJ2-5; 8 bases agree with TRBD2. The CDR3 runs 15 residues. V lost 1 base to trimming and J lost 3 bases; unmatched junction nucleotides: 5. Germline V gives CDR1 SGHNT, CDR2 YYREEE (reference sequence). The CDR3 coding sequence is TGTGCCAGCAGCTTGCTACGGGAGGGAGAAGAGACCCAGTACTTC. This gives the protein CASSLLREGEETQYF.

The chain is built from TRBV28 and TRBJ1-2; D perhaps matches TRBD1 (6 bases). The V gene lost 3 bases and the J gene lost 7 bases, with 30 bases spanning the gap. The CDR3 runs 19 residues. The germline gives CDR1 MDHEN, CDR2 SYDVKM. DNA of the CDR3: TGTGCCAGCAGTTTGTTAGGCCAAGGGGGATCGGTGATTACGGGTGGCTACACCTTC. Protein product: CASSLLGQGGSVITGGYTF.

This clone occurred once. In nucleotides, the CDR3 is TGTGCCAGCAGCCATTTAGGGGCTGATCAGCCCCAGCATTTT. It is translated as CASSHLGADQPQHF. The rearrangement joins TRBV5-6 to TRBJ1-5; a possible D gene is TRBD1 (5 bases). Trimming stripped 4 bases from V and 5 bases from J, with 13 bases between. The V gene's germline CDR1 is SGHDT and CDR2 YYEEEE. The CDR3 totals 14 residues. Full variable domain (remainder filled in from reference TRBV5-6 and TRBJ1-5): DAGVTQSPTHLIKTRGQQVTLRCSPKSGHDTVSWYQQALGQGPQFIFQYYEEEERQRGNFPDRFSGHQFPNYSSELNVNALLLGDSALYLCASSHLGADQPQHFGDGTRLSIL.

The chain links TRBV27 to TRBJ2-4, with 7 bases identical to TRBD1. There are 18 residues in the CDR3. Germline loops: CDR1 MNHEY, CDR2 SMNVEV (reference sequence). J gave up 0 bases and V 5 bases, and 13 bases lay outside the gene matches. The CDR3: CASSPYPGTALAKNIQYF. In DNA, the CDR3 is TGTGCCAGCAGTCCCTACCCGGGGACAGCTTTAGCCAAAAACATTCAGTACTTC.

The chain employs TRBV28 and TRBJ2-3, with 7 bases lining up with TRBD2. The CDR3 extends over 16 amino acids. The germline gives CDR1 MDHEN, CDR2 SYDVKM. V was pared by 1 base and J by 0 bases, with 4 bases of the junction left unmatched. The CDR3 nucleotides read TGTGCCAGCAGTTTATTTTGGGGGGGTAGCACAGATACGCAGTATTTT. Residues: CASSLFWGGSTDTQYF.

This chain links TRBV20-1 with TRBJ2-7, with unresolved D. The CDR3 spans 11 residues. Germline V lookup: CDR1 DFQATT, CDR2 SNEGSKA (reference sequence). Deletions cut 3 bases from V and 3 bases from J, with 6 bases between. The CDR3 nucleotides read TGCAGTGCTAGTTCTTACTACGAGCAGTACTTC. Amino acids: CSASSYYEQYF.

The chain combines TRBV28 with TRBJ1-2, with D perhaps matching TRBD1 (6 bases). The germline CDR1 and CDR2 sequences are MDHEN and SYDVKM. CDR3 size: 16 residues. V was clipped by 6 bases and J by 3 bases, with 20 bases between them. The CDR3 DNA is TGTGCCAGCAGGGCTAATGCTGGACAGTCTTACTATGGCTACACCTTC. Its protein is CASRANAGQSYYGYTF.

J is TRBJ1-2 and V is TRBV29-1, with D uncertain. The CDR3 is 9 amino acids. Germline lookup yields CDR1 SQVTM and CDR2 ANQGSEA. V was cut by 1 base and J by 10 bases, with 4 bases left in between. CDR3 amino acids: CSVEGDYTF. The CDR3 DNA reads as TGCAGCGTTGAAGGGGACTACACCTTC.

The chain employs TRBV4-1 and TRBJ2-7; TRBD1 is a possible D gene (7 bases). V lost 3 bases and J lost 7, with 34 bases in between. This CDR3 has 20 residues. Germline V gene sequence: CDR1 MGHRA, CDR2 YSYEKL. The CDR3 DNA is TGCGCCAGCAGCCAGGTCCCGGGACAGAATATCTTAGGGGGGTTTGGAGAGCAGTACTTC. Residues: CASSQVPGQNILGGFGEQYF.

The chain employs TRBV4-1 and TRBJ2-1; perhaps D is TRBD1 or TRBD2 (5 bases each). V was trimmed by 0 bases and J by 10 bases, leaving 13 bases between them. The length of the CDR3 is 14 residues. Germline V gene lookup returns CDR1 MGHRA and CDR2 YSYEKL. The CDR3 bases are TGCGCCAGCAGCCAAGACGAGGGGATGTACGAGCAGTTCTTC. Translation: CASSQDEGMYEQFF.